Below are 12 T cell receptor beta chains sequenced from a single sample in a study of T cell repertoires in cytomegalovirus infection. TCRdb redid the calling of the reads with MiXCR, one entry per CDR3 protein. The sample shows some 940,000 distinct CDR3 sequences, approximately 33% of them seen only once. Their target antigens are unknown. Sequenced material: cultured CD8+ T cells from PBMCs, taken from culture after CMV antigen stimulation. These TCRs come from a human donor in good health (CMV status not recorded). Some clones in this sample may be carry-over from other donors' samples.

This clonotype occurred many times. J is TRBJ1-2 and V is TRBV7-8; D gene ambiguous. The CDR3 sequence is 14 residues long. Germline V lookup: CDR1 SGHVS, CDR2 FQNEAQ. The germline V and J ends were trimmed by 5 bases and 2 bases, with 12 bases remaining between them. DNA for the CDR3: TGTGCCAGCAGCCCTAATTCGCGAAACTATGGCTACACCTTC. It codes for CASSPNSRNYGYTF.

This clonotype was observed a handful of times. V is TRBV7-9 and J is TRBJ2-2; TRBD1 is a possible D gene (5 bases). Trimming removed 5 bases from V and 5 bases from J, with 12 bases in between. Germline CDR1 reads SEHNR; CDR2 reads FQNEAQ (reference sequence). The CDR3 extends over 14 amino acids. The CDR3 DNA follows: TGTGCCAGCAGCCTGCTGACAGTAACCGGGGAGCTGTTTTTT. It specifies CASSLLTVTGELFF.

DNA for the CDR3: TGCGCCAGCAGCCAAGGTGGGACAGTACCACGGACGAGCTATGGCTACACCTTC. Its translation: CASSQGGTVPRTSYGYTF. This sequence joins TRBV4-1 and TRBJ1-2; 7 bases map to TRBD1. Germline V gene data show CDR1 as MGHRA and CDR2 as YSYEKL. This CDR3 has 18 residues. After removal of 1 base from V and 4 bases from J, the junction contained 15 bases not matched to a gene.

The V and J genes are TRBV7-9 and TRBJ1-2; D ambiguous. This CDR3 is built from 15 residues. Germline lookup yields CDR1 SEHNR and CDR2 FQNEAQ (reference sequence). Trimming took off 1 base at V and 4 bases at J, with 13 bases between the two ends. The CDR3 DNA follows: TGTGCCAGCAGCTTAGGCCGGACGGACTTCTATGGCTACACCTTC. Protein: CASSLGRTDFYGYTF.

This clonotype was counted only a few times. The chain combines TRBV19 with TRBJ1-6; D uncertain. Germline V CDR1 and CDR2: LNHDA, SQIVND (reference sequence). Between the trimmed V and J ends, which lost 5 bases and 7 bases, there was a span of 12 bases. The CDR3 is 14 residues long. CDR3 coding DNA: TGTGCCAGTAGTCCTCCGTCCCGGAATTCACCCCTCCACTTT. It specifies CASSPPSRNSPLHF.

In its sample, this clonotype was seen once. The V call is TRBV20-1, the J call TRBJ2-1; D is uncertain. The CDR3 is 14 amino acids. The ends were cut back, 6 bases at V and 4 bases at J, with 16 bases in the middle. Germline CDR1 reads DFQATT; CDR2 reads SNEGSKA (reference sequence). CDR3 coding DNA: TGCAGTGCCCCCCCCCGGGCTATTTACAATGAGCAGTTCTTC. Translation gives CSAPPRAIYNEQFF.

In DNA form, the CDR3 reads TGTGCCAACCACAACGTCTCCCATGAGCAGTTCTTC. Translation gives CANHNVSHEQFF. The genes are TRBV6-6 and TRBJ2-1; no clear D gene. The CDR3 runs to 12 residues. V gave up 10 bases and J gave up 8 bases, with 15 bases separating them. Germline CDR1 MNHNY, CDR2 SVGAGI (reference sequence).

This clonotype was picked up many times. The V call is TRBV7-9, the J call TRBJ2-2; possible D gene TRBD2, 6 bases. CDR1 is SEHNR and CDR2 is FQNEAQ in the germline V gene (reference sequence). V lost 5 bases and J lost 6, with 19 bases in between. CDR3 size: 16 residues. As DNA, the CDR3 is TGTGCCAGCAGCGGCCAGCCCGGAGGGCGCGCCGGGGAGCTGTTTTTT. Protein product: CASSGQPGGRAGELFF. Drawing the rest from reference TRBV7-9 and TRBJ2-2, the complete variable domain is DTGVSQNPRHKITKRGQNVTFRCDPISEHNRLYWYRQTLGQGPEFLTYFQNEAQLEKSRLLSDRFSAERPKGSFSTLEIQRTEQGDSAMYLCASSGQPGGRAGELFFGEGSRLTVL.

This clonotype was seen ten or more times. The CDR3 sequence: CASSSPRSRGRSLETTDTQYF. The CDR3 bases are TGTGCCAGCAGCTCTCCTCGGAGCAGGGGGCGATCCTTAGAGACCACAGATACGCAGTATTTT. J is TRBJ2-3 and V is TRBV7-6, with 8 bases identical to TRBD1. V trimming: 4 bases; J trimming: 2 bases; junction bases outside the gene matches: 23. CDR1 SGHVS and CDR2 FNYEAQ come from the germline V gene. CDR3 length: 21 amino acids.

Only a few counts were recorded for this clonotype. The chain has TRBV20-1 and TRBJ2-3; 9 nucleotides match TRBD1. J lost 5 bases, V lost 6 bases, and 12 bases had no gene match. Per the germline V gene, CDR1 is DFQATT and CDR2 is SNEGSKA (reference sequence). The CDR3 runs 15 residues. The CDR3 loop reads CSAPWGGQGGDTQYF. As DNA, the CDR3 is TGCAGTGCCCCCTGGGGGGGACAGGGAGGAGATACGCAGTATTTT.

The J gene is TRBJ1-3, the V gene TRBV28, with D perhaps matching TRBD1 (5 bases). Germline values: CDR1 MDHEN, CDR2 SYDVKM. The V end was cut by 6 bases, the J end by 3 bases, with 9 bases between. This CDR3 has 13 residues. CDR3 sequence: CASRGEFGNTIYF. The CDR3 DNA reads TGTGCCAGCAGAGGGGAGTTTGGAAACACCATATATTTT.

The V gene is TRBV20-1, the J gene TRBJ2-1; TRBD1 might be the D (5 bases). The CDR3 contains 12 residues. CDR1 is DFQATT and CDR2 is SNEGSKA in the germline V gene (reference sequence). The V end lost 4 bases, the J end lost 8 bases, and 12 bases lay between the germline ends. CDR3 sequence (DNA): TGCAGTGCTACAGGGCCCGGTTATGAGCAGTTCTTC. This gives the protein CSATGPGYEQFF.